This TCR beta chain was identified in a study of a mutant IDH1 vaccine in newly diagnosed glioma. Study details: Vaccines began 4-6 weeks after radiotherapy alone, or with temozolomide cycles.

Time point denoted: week 35, safety follow-up. Doses consisted of 300 ug of mutant IDH1 20-mer peptide each, paired with topical imiquimod. Turning to this clone: Its target is unknown.

This table comes from immunoSEQ multiplex PCR, and its TCRdb copy is limited to in-frame clones, with some not included. The table shows approximately 50,000 clones, with around 85% occurring only once. This material consisted of PBMCs, taken from a glioma patient whose treatment included an IDH1 peptide vaccine. This TCR was sampled from a man in his forties with glioma.

CDR3 amino acids: CASSEWGDEKLFF. CDR3 in DNA: TGTGCCAGCAGTGAGTGGGGGGATGAAAAACTGTTTTTT. J is TRBJ1-4 and V is TRBV2, with D possibly being TRBD1 (5 bases). The length of the CDR3 is 13 residues. Germline V gene data show CDR1 as SNHLY and CDR2 as FYNNEI. The V end was cut by 3 bases, the J end by 6 bases, with 8 bases between.